A single sample is the source of the 18 T cell receptor beta chains below, sequenced in a study of beta chain features in type 1 diabetes. What was sequenced were expressed TCRB transcripts, since all of the isolated RNA had been reverse transcribed. Data came from immunoSEQ multiplex PCR; TCRdb stores just in-frame clones and leaves some out. The repertoire has around 58,000 clones, about 55% of them found once; the top ten carry 2.2%. The source material was Tregs from blood. All receptors derive from a woman in her late teens or twenties in good health.

The rearrangement joins TRBV4-2 to TRBJ2-1; 12 nucleotides agree with TRBD2. J gave up 7 bases and V 4 bases, and 5 bases lay outside the gene matches. The germline gives CDR1 LGHNA, CDR2 YNFKEQ. This CDR3 spans 15 amino acids. The CDR3: CASSLMGLAGNEQFF. CDR3 coding DNA: TGTGCCAGCAGCCTAATGGGACTAGCGGGTAATGAGCAGTTCTTC.

The chain recombines TRBV5-6 with TRBJ1-1; tentatively, D is TRBD1 (5 bases). Between the trimmed V and J ends, which lost 2 bases and 3 bases, there was a span of 17 bases. CDR3 length: 16 amino acids. Germline CDR1 SGHDT, CDR2 YYEEEE. CDR3 sequence (DNA): TGTGCCAGCAGCTTCGGGGACGGAGGGGTACACACTGAAGCTTTCTTT. Its translation is CASSFGDGGVHTEAFF.

The chain combines TRBV11-2 with TRBJ2-1; 11 positions agree with TRBD2. Germline CDR1 and CDR2: SGHAT and FQNNGV. This CDR3 comprises 15 residues. Trimming took 9 bases from V and 4 from J; bases not matched to a gene: 8. The CDR3 nucleotides are TGTGCCAGTTGTCCCGGGACTAGCGGATACAATGAGCAGTTCTTC. Translation gives CASCPGTSGYNEQFF.

Only one count was recorded for this clone. V is TRBV7-3 and J is TRBJ2-7; 9 nucleotides match TRBD1. Trimming took 2 bases from V and 3 from J; bases not matched to a gene: 2. The CDR3 consists of 14 residues. Per the germline V gene, CDR1 is SGHTA and CDR2 is FQGTGA. CDR3 in DNA: TGTGCCAGCAGCTTAGGGGGACAGGGCTACGAGCAGTACTTC. It specifies CASSLGGQGYEQYF. Based on the CDR3 plus reference TRBV7-3 and TRBJ2-7, the full variable domain is GAGVSQTPSNKVTEKGKYVELRCDPISGHTALYWYRQSLGQGPEFLIYFQGTGAADDSGLPNDRFFAVRPEGSVSTLKIQRTERGDSAVYLCASSLGGQGYEQYFGPGTRLTVT.

CDR3 sequence reads: CASSFREGSGTEAFF. The CDR3 DNA reads TGCGCCAGCAGCTTCCGGGAAGGGAGCGGCACTGAAGCTTTCTTT. The chain is built from TRBV5-1 and TRBJ1-1; D not resolved. Germline values: CDR1 SGHRS, CDR2 YFSETQ. Trimming pared 2 bases from V and 4 bases from J, leaving 15 bases between. CDR3 size: 15 residues.

The J gene is TRBJ2-5, the V gene TRBV11-2, with 9 bases fitting TRBD1. Unmatched junction bases numbered 8, after V lost 4 bases and J lost 5 bases. The CDR3 is 15 residues long. CDR1 SGHAT and CDR2 FQNNGV come from the germline V gene. CDR3 DNA: TGTGCCAGCAGCTACCTCTGGACAGGGGAGGAGACCCAGTACTTC. It yields the protein CASSYLWTGEETQYF.

The chain combines TRBV14 with TRBJ2-1, with D possibly TRBD2 on 6 matching bases. CDR1 and CDR2 (germline): SGHDN, FVKESK. The CDR3 contains 14 residues. The ends were cut back, 2 bases at V and 6 bases at J, with 11 bases in the middle. CDR3 nucleotide sequence: TGTGCCAGCAGCCAAAGCGGGCAGTTCAATGAGCAGTTCTTC. This sequence encodes CASSQSGQFNEQFF.

J is TRBJ2-2 and V is TRBV7-2; 9 bases map to TRBD2. J lost 4 bases, V lost 3 bases, and 6 bases had no gene match. The CDR3 covers 16 residues. CDR1 is SGHTA, CDR2 FQGNSA, per germline. CDR3 protein: CASSLRGGRSTGELFF. The CDR3 nucleotides are TGTGCCAGCAGCTTGCGGGGGGGCCGAAGCACCGGGGAGCTGTTTTTT.

In its sample, this clone was seen a few times. The chain carries TRBV9 and TRBJ2-1; the match to TRBD1 covers 9 bases. With V trimmed by 4 bases and J by 7 bases, 15 bases remained unmatched. CDR1 SGDLS and CDR2 YYNGEE come from the germline V gene. The CDR3 has 17 residues. As DNA, the CDR3 is TGTGCCAGCAGCAGGCACACCGGGACAGGGCCTCCTAATGAGCAGTTCTTC. It encodes CASSRHTGTGPPNEQFF.

Of note for this clone: This CDR3 is missing its conserved last phenylalanine or tryptophan, likely due to a read error. This chain uses TRBV6-6 with TRBJ2-7; 9 nucleotides agree with TRBD1. Germline CDR1 and CDR2: MNHNY and SVGAGI (reference sequence). Losses at the gene ends were 2 bases for V and 0 bases for J; bases not matched to a gene: 5. The CDR3 spans 16 residues. The CDR3 coding sequence is TGTGCCAGCAGTTACCCGACAGGGGGTAGCTCCTACGAGCAGTACCTC. Translating gives CASSYPTGGSSYEQYL.

The chain recombines TRBV6-6 with TRBJ2-7; perhaps TRBD2 as D (5 bases). The CDR3 extends over 16 amino acids. Between the trimmed V and J ends, which lost 6 bases and 0 bases, there was a span of 18 bases. Germline V gene lookup returns CDR1 MNHNY and CDR2 SVGAGI (reference sequence). The CDR3 nucleotides read TGTGCCAGCAGCAATCCCTCTCGTCGGGGCTCCTACGAGCAGTACTTC. It codes for CASSNPSRRGSYEQYF.

This sequence joins TRBV30 and TRBJ1-2; 10 positions match TRBD1. This CDR3 has 13 amino acids. The J segment lost 2 bases and the V segment lost 8 bases, leaving 5 bases of the junction unmatched. Germline-derived CDR1 and CDR2 are GTSNPN and SVGIG (reference sequence). As DNA, the CDR3 is TGTGCCCTCGGGACAGGGGCGAACTATGGCTACACCTTC. As protein: CALGTGANYGYTF.

On this clone: The sample contains more than one DNA sequence encoding this CDR3. The rearrangement links TRBV5-6 to TRBJ1-1, with 7 bases aligning to TRBD1. V trimming: 2 bases; J trimming: 1 base; junction bases outside the gene matches: 5. The CDR3 runs to 15 residues. Germline V gene data show CDR1 as SGHDT and CDR2 as YYEEEE. The CDR3 DNA is TGTGCCAGCAGCTTCTTAGGGGGCGCGAACACTGAAGCTTTCTTT. As protein: CASSFLGGANTEAFF. The variable domain in full, completed from reference TRBV5-6 and TRBJ1-1, reads DAGVTQSPTHLIKTRGQQVTLRCSPKSGHDTVSWYQQALGQGPQFIFQYYEEEERQRGNFPDRFSGHQFPNYSSELNVNALLLGDSALYLCASSFLGGANTEAFFGQGTRLTVV.

This chain links TRBV18 with TRBJ2-5, with TRBD2 matching over 7 bases. CDR1 is KGHSH and CDR2 is LQKENI in the germline V gene. This CDR3 comprises 14 residues. The trim removed 2 bases at V and 4 bases at J, leaving 4 bases unmatched. CDR3 sequence reads: CASSPGRGSETQYF. Here the CDR3 DNA reads TGTGCCAGCTCACCAGGGCGGGGGTCAGAGACCCAGTACTTC.

The rearrangement uses TRBV18 and TRBJ2-3, with no clear D. Trimming removed 3 bases at V and 0 bases at J, with 10 bases between. Germline-derived CDR1 and CDR2 are KGHSH and LQKENI. The CDR3 loop spans 15 amino acids. The DNA for the CDR3 is TGTGCCAGCTCACCGGCGGTGACTAGCACAGATACGCAGTATTTT. Translated, it gives CASSPAVTSTDTQYF. Based on the CDR3 plus reference TRBV18 and TRBJ2-3, the full variable domain is NAGVMQNPRHLVRRRGQEARLRCSPMKGHSHVYWYRQLPEEGLKFMVYLQKENIIDESGMPKERFSAEFPKEGPSILRIQQVVRGDSAAYFCASSPAVTSTDTQYFGPGTRLTVL.

The rearrangement uses TRBV7-2 and TRBJ2-3; no firm D call. The length of the CDR3 is 11 residues. CDR1 is SGHTA, CDR2 FQGNSA, per germline. Trimming took off 6 bases at V and 4 bases at J, with 5 bases between the two ends. CDR3 sequence reads: CASRRADTQYF. For the CDR3, the DNA is TGTGCCAGCAGAAGAGCAGATACGCAGTATTTT.

This clone showed up just a few times. This chain connects TRBV19 to TRBJ2-1; 9 bases are a match to TRBD2. The V segment lost 3 bases and the J segment 7 bases; nucleotides outside the gene matches: 13. The CDR3 covers 17 residues. Germline loops: CDR1 LNHDA, CDR2 SQIVND (reference sequence). The CDR3 is CASSMNEASGKGNEQFF. The CDR3 DNA is TGTGCCAGTAGTATGAATGAAGCTAGCGGGAAAGGGAATGAGCAGTTCTTC.

V usage is TRBV5-1 and J usage is TRBJ2-1, with TRBD2 as a possible D gene (5 bases). This CDR3 is built from 15 residues. Germline V lookup: CDR1 SGHRS, CDR2 YFSETQ. Trimming left V 1 base short and J 7 bases short, with 15 bases between. The CDR3 DNA reads as TGCGCCAGCAGCTTGTCGGGAAGAGTTGAGAATGAGCAGTTCTTC. Its translation is CASSLSGRVENEQFF.